This TCR beta chain was profiled in a study (dated by TCRdb to 2013 to 2016). Background for the entire study: The study examined whether tumor-infiltrating Tregs in breast cancer are drawn from blood Tregs or arise in situ by conversion from other CD4+ T cell subsets. The paper's findings and limits, for the study overall: The TCR alpha and beta sequences of tumor-infiltrating Tregs showed the greatest overlap with tumor naive CD4+ T cells, followed by blood naive CD4+ T cells. In terms of TCR gene usage, tumor memory CD4+ T cells clustered together with blood and lymph node memory CD4+ cells, as well as with lymph node naive CD4+ cells. The larger-cohort validation was restricted to a single TCR beta V-J rearrangement rather than whole repertoires.

In its sample, this clonotype was seen many times. The antigen it binds to is not known. Base qualities are not recorded, but no much larger clone differs from it by a single base. V gives up 6 bases and J gives up 2 bases, and the segment between their germline ends measures 8 bases. The CDR1 and CDR2 encoded by the germline V gene (reference sequence) are DFQATT and SNEGSKA. The CDR3 starts with the cysteine, ends with the phenylalanine, and has 12 residues. Of the read, only the CDR3 DNA is kept; its 36 bases are in frame from base 1. Tregs were isolated as CD4+CD25+CD127-/low cells. Tregs, naive and memory CD4+ T cells from tumor, blood and ipsilateral draining lymph nodes of roughly 5 breast cancer patients underwent full-length TCR alpha and beta sequencing. Ficoll density gradient centrifugation was used to isolate mononuclear cells from either lymph nodes or 50 ml of peripheral blood. A purity exceeding 90% was confirmed by FACS for the sorted cell populations.

Full-length TCR variable regions were amplified by 5' RACE PCR using constant-region reverse primers, and then by semi-nested PCR using Nested Universal Primer A. The ReliaPrep RNA Cell Miniprep System was used to extract total RNA, which was then reverse transcribed into 5'RACE-ready cDNA with the SMARTer RACE 5'/3' Kit. Multiplex adaptors were used to barcode the full-length TCR alpha and beta libraries, which were then sequenced on an Illumina MiSeq. Concerning the study's data processing: Sequencing data were pooled across the five patients for each of nine subset-tissue groups and compared by unsupervised clustering of TCR gene usage. The Morisita-Horn index was used to calculate repertoire similarity, with shared sequences weighted by how much each contributed to each repertoire. The raw public data were reprocessed by TCRdb itself: fastp quality trimming at Q25, MiXCR clonotype calling, in-frame beta chains only. Each entry merges the rows of one CDR3 protein and shows their most common DNA and genes. The V and J calls were not made by the authors but by TCRdb's processing. The sample contains roughly 45,000 distinct CDR3 sequences, 22% of them found a single time. Around 4% of the sample belongs to the ten largest clones.

The specimen was Tregs sorted from blood. The TCR originated in a female donor with breast cancer. The chain employs TRBV20-1 and TRBJ1-5; no D segment can be confidently identified. The bases are TGCAGTGCCGGGCGACGCAATCAGCCCCAGCATTTT. Its coded protein is CSAGRRNQPQHF.